A selection of T cell receptor beta chains follows, all from one sample in a study of blood T cell repertoires in COVID-19. Data came from immunoSEQ multiplex PCR; TCRdb stores just in-frame clones and leaves some out. The data contain around 170,000 clones, roughly nine tenths of them singletons. Source material: peripheral blood. The source of these receptors is a man younger than 35 who had recovered from COVID-19. The CDR3 runs from the conserved cysteine through the conserved F or W. Fields, in order: V gene, D gene, J gene, clone size, CDR3 protein, CDR3 DNA. The D gene is left open where the match is weak. Expanded clones get a size class; other rows say once, few or many, or leave the size out.

>TRBV5-4|TRBD1|TRBJ1-2|.
CASSPDRVRNYGYTF
TGTGCCAGCAGCCCGGACAGGGTGAGAAACTATGGCTACACCTTC
>TRBV6-4|.|TRBJ1-2|.
CASVPTRPGEHGYTF
TGTGCCAGCGTCCCGACTAGGCCGGGGGAACACGGCTACACCTTC
>TRBV5-6|.|TRBJ2-7|few
CASSFQGSYEQYF
TGTGCCAGCAGCTTCCAGGGCTCCTACGAGCAGTACTTC
>TRBV2|TRBD1|TRBJ2-4|.
CASTDRDLKNIQYF
TGTGCCAGCACCGACAGGGACCTTAAAAACATTCAGTACTTC
>TRBV7-2|TRBD2|TRBJ2-7|.
CASRPAGISYEQYF
TGTGCCAGCAGGCCAGCGGGAATCTCCTACGAGCAGTACTTC
>TRBV6-1|.|TRBJ1-2|.
CASSETGYYGYTF
TGTGCCAGCAGTGAAACAGGATACTATGGCTACACCTTC
>TRBV7-9|.|TRBJ1-1|.
CASTPTSPMNTEAFF
TGTGCCAGCACCCCAACGTCGCCTATGAACACTGAAGCTTTCTTT
>TRBV18|.|TRBJ2-3|.
CASSPLLEPHTDTQYF
TGTGCCAGCTCACCTCTGTTGGAGCCACACACAGATACGCAGTATTTT
>TRBV29-1|TRBD1|TRBJ1-4|.
CSVHQTGGAEKLFF
TGCAGCGTCCATCAAACAGGGGGAGCCGAAAAACTGTTTTTT
>TRBV18|TRBD1|TRBJ1-3|.
CASSPSDRAHTIYF
TGTGCCAGCTCACCTTCCGACAGGGCGCACACCATATATTTT
>TRBV30|TRBD2|TRBJ2-5|.
CAWSVWTSVETQYF
TGTGCCTGGAGTGTATGGACTAGTGTGGAGACCCAGTACTTC
>TRBV19|.|TRBJ2-1|.
CASSIGDWYNEQFF
TGTGCCAGTAGTATAGGGGACTGGTACAATGAGCAGTTCTTC
>TRBV7-6|TRBD1|TRBJ2-6|.
CASSEGQSGANVLTF
TGTGCCAGCAGCGAGGGACAGTCTGGGGCCAACGTCCTGACTTTC
>TRBV19|TRBD1|TRBJ2-7|.
CASKPGQGAHEQYF
TGTGCCAGTAAGCCAGGACAGGGAGCCCACGAGCAGTACTTC
>TRBV28|.|TRBJ2-6|.
CASLEGANVLTF
TGTGCCTCTCTAGAAGGGGCCAACGTCCTGACTTTC
>TRBV18|.|TRBJ2-2|.
CASSPPRLAANTGELFF
TGTGCCAGCTCACCACCGAGGCTAGCTGCGAACACCGGGGAGCTGTTTTTT
>TRBV7-3|.|TRBJ2-5|.
CASSLTGTQGSWETQYF
TGTGCCAGCAGCTTGACCGGGACACAAGGGTCGTGGGAGACCCAGTACTTC
>TRBV27|TRBD1|TRBJ1-5|.
CATRTGTGGNQPQHF
TGTGCCACCCGGACAGGGACAGGCGGCAATCAGCCCCAGCATTTT
>TRBV12-5|.|TRBJ2-5|.
CASGSGWGQETQYF
TGTGCTAGTGGTTCGGGATGGGGCCAAGAGACCCAGTACTTC
>TRBV9|.|TRBJ2-5|.
CASSVGGQETQYF
TGTGCCAGCAGCGTCGGCGGGCAGGAGACCCAGTACTTC
>TRBV2|TRBD2|TRBJ2-3|once
CALDPGGTVMNTDTQYF
TGTGCCCTGGATCCGGGAGGTACTGTTATGAACACAGATACGCAGTATTTT
>TRBV10-3|TRBD2|TRBJ2-1|.
CAISESGGEQFF
TGTGCCATCAGTGAGTCGGGGGGGGAGCAGTTCTTC
>TRBV7-9|.|TRBJ2-7|once
CASSLQQGSNEQYF
TGTGCCAGCAGCTTACAACAGGGTAGTAACGAGCAGTACTTC
>TRBV20-1|.|TRBJ1-6|.
CSASEWTEGSPLHF
TGCAGTGCTAGTGAATGGACAGAGGGTTCACCCCTCCACTTT
>TRBV6-2/TRBV6-3|TRBD1|TRBJ2-3|.
CASSKTGRTDTQYF
TGTGCCAGCAGCAAGACAGGGCGCACAGATACGCAGTATTTT
>TRBV6-6|TRBD2|TRBJ2-3|.
CASIQAGYRDTQYF
TGTGCCAGCATTCAAGCGGGGTACCGGGATACGCAGTATTTT
>TRBV5-4|TRBD1|TRBJ1-1|few
CASSGTTGTNTEAFF
TGTGCCAGCAGCGGTACGACAGGGACGAACACTGAAGCTTTCTTT
>TRBV4-1|TRBD1|TRBJ1-2|.
CASSQGTGGDGYTF
TGCGCCAGCAGCCAGGGGACAGGGGGCGATGGCTACACCTTC
>TRBV27|TRBD2|TRBJ2-3|.
CASSLVLRGSMADTQYF
TGTGCCAGCAGTTTAGTCCTCCGCGGGAGTATGGCAGATACGCAGTATTTT
>TRBV5-6|TRBD1|TRBJ2-7|.
CASSDGTGNSGQYF
TGTGCCAGCAGCGACGGGACAGGGAATTCCGGGCAGTACTTC
>TRBV6-1|TRBD2|TRBJ2-3|.
CASSGPGTSGRAQDTQYF
TGTGCCAGCAGTGGTCCCGGGACTAGCGGGAGGGCCCAAGATACGCAGTATTTT
>TRBV7-2|.|TRBJ1-6|.
CASSLYSGNSPLHF
TGTGCCAGCAGCTTATACAGTGGGAATTCACCCCTCCACTTT
>TRBV28|TRBD1|TRBJ1-5|.
CASSPGAGQGLRQPQHF
TGTGCCAGCAGCCCCGGGGCGGGACAGGGTTTACGTCAGCCCCAGCATTTT
>TRBV3-1/TRBV3-2|.|TRBJ2-7|.
CASSVQDGTYYEQYF
TGTGCCAGCAGCGTTCAAGACGGGACTTACTACGAGCAGTACTTC
>TRBV6-2/TRBV6-3|.|TRBJ1-5|.
CASSPLGLSSQHF
TGTGCCAGCAGCCCCCTGGGCCTATCAAGCCAGCATTTT
>TRBV6-5|.|TRBJ1-5|.
CASSFRAGYSNQPQHF
TGTGCCAGCAGTTTTAGGGCAGGGTATAGCAATCAGCCCCAGCATTTT
>TRBV19|.|TRBJ2-3|.
CASVSTDTQYF
TGTGCCAGCGTTAGCACAGATACGCAGTATTTT
>TRBV5-6|TRBD1|TRBJ1-1|.
CASSLGVIGTALNTEAFF
TGTGCCAGCAGCTTGGGAGTGATCGGGACAGCCTTGAACACTGAAGCTTTCTTT
>TRBV29-1|TRBD1|TRBJ2-2|.
CSVPGQGLDTGELFF
TGCAGCGTCCCCGGACAGGGATTAGACACCGGGGAGCTGTTTTTT
>TRBV11-3|.|TRBJ2-2|.
CASSGGVTGELFF
TGTGCCAGCAGCGGGGGCGTCACCGGGGAGCTGTTTTTT
>TRBV7-9|TRBD2|TRBJ2-2|.
CASSPRSGRANTGELFF
TGTGCCAGCAGCCCGAGATCCGGGAGGGCGAACACCGGGGAGCTGTTTTTT
>TRBV29-1|TRBD2|TRBJ2-7|.
CSVEGGLAGGDSYEQYF
TGCAGCGTTGAGGGGGGACTAGCGGGAGGGGACTCCTACGAGCAGTACTTC
>TRBV10-1|TRBD2|TRBJ2-2|once
CASSESTSGTGELFF
TGCGCCAGCAGTGAGTCGACTAGCGGGACCGGGGAGCTGTTTTTT
>TRBV4-3|.|TRBJ2-3|.
CASSQALTRSTDTQYF
TGCGCCAGCAGCCAAGCCCTCACGCGAAGCACAGATACGCAGTATTTT
>TRBV27|.|TRBJ2-2|.
CASGFVTPRGTGELFF
TGTGCCAGCGGGTTCGTGACTCCCAGGGGCACCGGGGAGCTGTTTTTT
>TRBV2|.|TRBJ2-3|.
CASSYDRGGDTQYF
TGTGCCAGCAGTTATGACAGGGGAGGGGATACGCAGTATTTT
>TRBV6-6|TRBD1|TRBJ2-7|.
CASSPTTGTPYEQYF
TGTGCCAGCAGTCCCACGACAGGGACCCCCTACGAGCAGTACTTC
>TRBV3-1/TRBV3-2|.|TRBJ2-1|.
CASSQEIFQPGEQFF
TGTGCCAGCAGCCAAGAAATCTTTCAACCCGGTGAGCAGTTCTTC
>TRBV7-9|TRBD1|TRBJ1-1|few
CASSSGQDLEKAFF
TGTGCCAGCAGCTCGGGACAGGATCTCGAAAAAGCTTTCTTT
>TRBV7-2|TRBD2|TRBJ2-7|.
CASSLGTSGRGLYEQYF
TGTGCCAGCAGCTTAGGGACTAGCGGGAGGGGTCTCTACGAGCAGTACTTC
>TRBV5-1|.|TRBJ1-2|.
CASSLVGQGYGYTF
TGCGCCAGCAGCTTGGTAGGCCAGGGATATGGCTACACCTTC
>TRBV11-1|.|TRBJ1-1|.
CASSLVSVNTEAFF
TGTGCCAGCAGCTTAGTGTCAGTGAACACTGAAGCTTTCTTT
>TRBV5-1|TRBD1|TRBJ1-2|once
CASSAGTGGSYGYTF
TGCGCCAGCAGCGCCGGGACAGGTGGTAGCTATGGCTACACCTTC